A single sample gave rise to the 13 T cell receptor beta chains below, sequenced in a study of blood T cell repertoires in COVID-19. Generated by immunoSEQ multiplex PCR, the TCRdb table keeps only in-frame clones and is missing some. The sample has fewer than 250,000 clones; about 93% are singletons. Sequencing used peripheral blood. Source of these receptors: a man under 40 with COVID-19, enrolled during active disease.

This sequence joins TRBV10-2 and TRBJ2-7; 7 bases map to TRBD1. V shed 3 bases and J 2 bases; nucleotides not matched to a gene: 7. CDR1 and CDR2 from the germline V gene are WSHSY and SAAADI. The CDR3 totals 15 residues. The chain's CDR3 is CASSETGDATYEQYF. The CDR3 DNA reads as TGCGCCAGCAGTGAAACAGGGGACGCTACCTACGAGCAGTACTTC.

The CDR3 here is CASSQVPGLATEQYF. CDR3 DNA sequence: TGTGCCAGCAGCCAAGTCCCAGGCTTGGCCACCGAGCAGTACTTC. V is TRBV3-1 (or the pseudogene TRBV3-2) and J is TRBJ2-7; D not certain. Trimming left V 1 base short and J 6 bases short, with 16 bases between. There are 15 residues in the CDR3. The germline gives CDR1 LGHDT, CDR2 YNNKEL (reference sequence).

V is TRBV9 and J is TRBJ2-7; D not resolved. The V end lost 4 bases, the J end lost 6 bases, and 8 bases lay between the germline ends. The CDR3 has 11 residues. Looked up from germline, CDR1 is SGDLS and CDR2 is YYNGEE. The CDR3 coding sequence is TGTGCCAGCAGCAGCCGTCCCGAGCAGTACTTC. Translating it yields CASSSRPEQYF.

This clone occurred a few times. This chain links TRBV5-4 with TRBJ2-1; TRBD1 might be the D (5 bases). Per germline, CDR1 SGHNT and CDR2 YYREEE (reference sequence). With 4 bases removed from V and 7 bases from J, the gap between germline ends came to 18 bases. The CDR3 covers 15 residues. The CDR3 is CASSPSGSWLNEQFF. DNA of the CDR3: TGTGCCAGCAGCCCTTCAGGGTCTTGGTTAAATGAGCAGTTCTTC. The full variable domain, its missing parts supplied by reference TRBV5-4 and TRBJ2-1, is ETGVTQSPTHLIKTRGQQVTLRCSSQSGHNTVSWYQQALGQGPQFIFQYYREEENGRGNFPPRFSGLQFPNYSSELNVNALELDDSALYLCASSPSGSWLNEQFFGPGTRLTVL.

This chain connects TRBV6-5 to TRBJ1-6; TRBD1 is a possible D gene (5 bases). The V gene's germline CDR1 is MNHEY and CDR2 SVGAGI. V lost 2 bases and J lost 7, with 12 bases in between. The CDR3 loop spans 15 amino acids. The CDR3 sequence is CASSYSQGSNSPLHF. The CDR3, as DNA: TGTGCCAGCAGTTACAGTCAGGGCTCCAATTCACCCCTCCACTTT.

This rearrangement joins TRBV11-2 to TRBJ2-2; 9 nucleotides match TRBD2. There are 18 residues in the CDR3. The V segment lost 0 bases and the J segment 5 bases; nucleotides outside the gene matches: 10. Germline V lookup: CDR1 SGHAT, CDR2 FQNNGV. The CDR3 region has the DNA TGTGCCAGCAGCTTAGAGAATCCGAGCGGGGGGAATACCGGGGAGCTGTTTTTT. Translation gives CASSLENPSGGNTGELFF. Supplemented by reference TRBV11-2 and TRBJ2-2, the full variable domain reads EAGVAQSPRYKIIEKRQSVAFWCNPISGHATLYWYQQILGQGPKLLIQFQNNGVVDDSQLPKDRFSAERLKGVDSTLKIQPAKLEDSAVYLCASSLENPSGGNTGELFFGEGSRLTVL.

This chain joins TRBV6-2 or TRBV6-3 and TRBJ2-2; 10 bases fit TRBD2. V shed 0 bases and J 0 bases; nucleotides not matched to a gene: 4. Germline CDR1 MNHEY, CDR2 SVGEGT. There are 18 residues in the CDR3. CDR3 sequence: CASSYSPSGGPNTGELFF. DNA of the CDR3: TGTGCCAGCAGTTACTCGCCTAGCGGGGGACCGAACACCGGGGAGCTGTTTTTT.

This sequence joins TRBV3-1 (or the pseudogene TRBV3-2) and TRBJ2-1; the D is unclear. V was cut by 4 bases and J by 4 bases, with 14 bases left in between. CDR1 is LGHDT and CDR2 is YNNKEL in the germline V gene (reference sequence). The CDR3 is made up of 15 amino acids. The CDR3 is CASSPAGRQYNEQFF. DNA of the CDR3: TGTGCCAGCAGCCCGGCAGGCCGACAATACAATGAGCAGTTCTTC.

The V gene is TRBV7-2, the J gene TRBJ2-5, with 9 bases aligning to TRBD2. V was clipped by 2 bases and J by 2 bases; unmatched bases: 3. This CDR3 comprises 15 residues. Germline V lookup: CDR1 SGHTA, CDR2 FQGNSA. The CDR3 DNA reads TGTGCCAGCAGCTTATGGCTAGCGGGGCAAGAGACCCAGTACTTC. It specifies CASSLWLAGQETQYF.

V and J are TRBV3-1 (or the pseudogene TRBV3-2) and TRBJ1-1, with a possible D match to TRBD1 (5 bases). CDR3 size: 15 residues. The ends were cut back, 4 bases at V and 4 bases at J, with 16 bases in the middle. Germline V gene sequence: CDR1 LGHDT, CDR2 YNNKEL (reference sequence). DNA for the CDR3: TGTGCCAGCAGCCCCATAGACGGGGGGAGCACTGAAGCTTTCTTT. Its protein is CASSPIDGGSTEAFF.

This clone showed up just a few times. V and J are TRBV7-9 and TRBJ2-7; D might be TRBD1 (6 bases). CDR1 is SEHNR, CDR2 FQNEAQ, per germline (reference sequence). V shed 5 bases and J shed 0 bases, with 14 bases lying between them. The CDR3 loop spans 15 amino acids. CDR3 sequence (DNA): TGTGCCAGCAGCCCGAGACAGGCAAGCTCCTACGAGCAGTACTTC. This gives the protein CASSPRQASSYEQYF.

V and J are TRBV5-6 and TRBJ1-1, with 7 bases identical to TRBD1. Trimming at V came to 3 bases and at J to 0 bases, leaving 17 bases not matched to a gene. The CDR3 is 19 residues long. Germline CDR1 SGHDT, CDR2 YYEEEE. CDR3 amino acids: CASSSLKKGAKFMNTEAFF. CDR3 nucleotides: TGTGCCAGCAGCTCCTTAAAGAAGGGGGCTAAATTCATGAACACTGAAGCTTTCTTT.

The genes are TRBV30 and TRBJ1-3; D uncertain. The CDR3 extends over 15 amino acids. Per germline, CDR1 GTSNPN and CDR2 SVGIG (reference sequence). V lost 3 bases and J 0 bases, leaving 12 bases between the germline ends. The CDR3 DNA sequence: TGTGCCTGGAGGCGCCCCGGGTTCTCTGGAAACACCATATATTTT. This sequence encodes CAWRRPGFSGNTIYF. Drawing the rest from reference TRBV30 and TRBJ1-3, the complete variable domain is SQTIHQWPATLVQPVGSPLSLECTVEGTSNPNLYWYRQAAGRGLQLLFYSVGIGQISSEVPQNLSASRPQDRQFILSSKKLLLSDSGFYLCAWRRPGFSGNTIYFGEGSWLTVV.